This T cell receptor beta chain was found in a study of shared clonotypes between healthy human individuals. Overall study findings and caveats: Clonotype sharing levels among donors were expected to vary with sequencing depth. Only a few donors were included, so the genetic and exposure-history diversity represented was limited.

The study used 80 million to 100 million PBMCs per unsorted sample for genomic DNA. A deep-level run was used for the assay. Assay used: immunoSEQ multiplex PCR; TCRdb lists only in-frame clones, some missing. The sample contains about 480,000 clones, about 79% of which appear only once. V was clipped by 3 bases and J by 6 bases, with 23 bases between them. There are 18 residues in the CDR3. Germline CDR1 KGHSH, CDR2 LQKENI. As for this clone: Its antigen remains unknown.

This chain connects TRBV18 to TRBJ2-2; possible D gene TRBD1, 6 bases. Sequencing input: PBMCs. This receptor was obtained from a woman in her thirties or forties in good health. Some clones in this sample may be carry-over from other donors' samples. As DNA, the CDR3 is TGTGCCAGCTCACCCAACGAACTAGAGACAGGTGATTCCGGGGAGCTGTTTTTT. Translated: CASSPNELETGDSGELFF. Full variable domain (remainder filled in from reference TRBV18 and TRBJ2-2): NAGVMQNPRHLVRRRGQEARLRCSPMKGHSHVYWYRQLPEEGLKFMVYLQKENIIDESGMPKERFSAEFPKEGPSILRIQQVVRGDSAAYFCASSPNELETGDSGELFFGEGSRLTVL.